This T cell receptor beta chain is drawn from a study of blood T cell repertoires in COVID-19. The study recruited people aged 18 to 89 years across 20 to 30 US areas. Symptom resolution, clearance, or two negative PCRs marked the recovered donors of Cohort 3. Here immunoSEQ multiplex PCR was the method, and the copy in TCRdb shows in-frame clones only, minus some. The repertoire holds some 490,000 clones, with less than 90% as singletons. The sample was PBMCs or T cells enriched from blood (not recorded which). The clonotype comes from a woman aged 55-69 years who had recovered from COVID-19.

CDR3 sequence reads: CASSFITGTGSTDTQYF. The CDR3 coding sequence is TGCGCCAGCAGCTTTATCACCGGGACAGGGTCAACAGATACGCAGTATTTT. The rearrangement joins TRBV5-1 to TRBJ2-3, with TRBD1 matching 9 bases. The CDR3 is 17 amino acids. Germline lookup yields CDR1 SGHRS and CDR2 YFSETQ. After removal of 2 bases from V and 3 bases from J, the junction contained 10 bases not matched to a gene.